This T cell receptor beta chain was identified in a study of CD8+CD57+ T cells in acquired aplastic anemia. Findings and limits, study-wide: Common to patients and controls were approximately 30 CD8+ CDR3 sequences.

The authors sequenced patients whose flow cytometry had shown CD8+CD57+ cell expansion. At the time of blood sampling, patients had not yet received any therapy. The CDR3 loop spans 14 amino acids. Deletions cut 3 bases from V and 11 bases from J, with 17 bases between. Germline V gene data show CDR1 as LNHDA and CDR2 as SQIVND (reference sequence). As to this clonotype: What it recognizes is unknown.

TCR beta VDJ and CDR3 profiles were obtained from a genomic DNA template. TCRdb reprocessed the reads with MiXCR, giving one entry per CDR3 protein. The table has 200,000 to 250,000 distinct CDR3 sequences, under 50% seen once. The sequenced sample was sorted CD4+, CD8+, or CD8+CD57+ T cells (not recorded which) from PBMCs. The receptor was isolated from a human donor with aplastic anemia. V gene TRBV19 combines with J gene TRBJ1-5, with a weak D call TRBD1 (6 bases). The CDR3 DNA sequence: TGTGCCAGTAGTATGTGGAAGGGACAAGAGACCCAGCATTTT. The encoded protein is CASSMWKGQETQHF.